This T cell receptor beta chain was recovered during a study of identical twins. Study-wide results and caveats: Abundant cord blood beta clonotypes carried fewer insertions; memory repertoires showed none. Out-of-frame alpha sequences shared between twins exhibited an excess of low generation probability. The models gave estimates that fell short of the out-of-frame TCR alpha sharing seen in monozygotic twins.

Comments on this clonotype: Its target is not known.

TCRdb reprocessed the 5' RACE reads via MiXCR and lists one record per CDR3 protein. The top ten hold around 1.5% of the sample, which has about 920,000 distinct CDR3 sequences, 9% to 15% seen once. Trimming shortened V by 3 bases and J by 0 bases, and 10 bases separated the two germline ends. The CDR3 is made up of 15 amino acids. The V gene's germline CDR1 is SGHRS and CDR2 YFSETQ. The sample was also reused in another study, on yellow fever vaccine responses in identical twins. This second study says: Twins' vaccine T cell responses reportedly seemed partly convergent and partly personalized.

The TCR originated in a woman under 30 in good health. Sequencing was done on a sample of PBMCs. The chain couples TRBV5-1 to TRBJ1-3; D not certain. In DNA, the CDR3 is TGCGCCAGCAGCTCCTCGGGAAGCTCTGGAAACACCATATATTTT. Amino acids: CASSSSGSSGNTIYF. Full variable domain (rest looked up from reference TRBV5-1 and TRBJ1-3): KAGVTQTPRYLIKTRGQQVTLSCSPISGHRSVSWYQQTPGQGLQFLFEYFSETQRNKGNFPGRFSGRQFSNSRSEMNVSTLELGDSALYLCASSSSGSSGNTIYFGEGSWLTVV.